This TCR beta chain appears in the sequencing data of a study of cytomegalovirus exposure and HLA in healthy donors. Germline values: CDR1 SGHTA, CDR2 FQGTGA. J was trimmed by 1 base and V by 5 bases; bases with no gene match: 10. The CDR3 spans 18 residues. The PCR had 60 Vbeta and 13 Jbeta primers. Clones were sequenced by immunoSEQ multiplex PCR, and TCRdb holds only the in-frame ones, with some missing. This sample's clone table lists fewer than 100,000 clones. Worth noting for this clone: As yet, its antigen is unknown.

Study conclusions and caveats: Solely CMV serostatus was available to characterize immune exposure. Upon later analysis, HLA-associated TCR beta chains proved more clonally expanded than other, equally common chains. Presence/absence analyses treated sequencing depth as roughly uniform across donors. Later analysis associated a missense DCLRE1C variant with TCR beta V- and J-gene trimming.

J is TRBJ2-1 and V is TRBV7-3; 11 bases map to TRBD2. This clonotype was sampled from a woman aged 60-70 years in good health and CMV-seronegative. Source material: PBMCs. CDR3 residues: CASSLTSGIDDSYNEQFF. The DNA for the CDR3 is TGTGCCAGCAGCCTGACTAGCGGGATCGATGATTCCTACAATGAGCAGTTCTTC.